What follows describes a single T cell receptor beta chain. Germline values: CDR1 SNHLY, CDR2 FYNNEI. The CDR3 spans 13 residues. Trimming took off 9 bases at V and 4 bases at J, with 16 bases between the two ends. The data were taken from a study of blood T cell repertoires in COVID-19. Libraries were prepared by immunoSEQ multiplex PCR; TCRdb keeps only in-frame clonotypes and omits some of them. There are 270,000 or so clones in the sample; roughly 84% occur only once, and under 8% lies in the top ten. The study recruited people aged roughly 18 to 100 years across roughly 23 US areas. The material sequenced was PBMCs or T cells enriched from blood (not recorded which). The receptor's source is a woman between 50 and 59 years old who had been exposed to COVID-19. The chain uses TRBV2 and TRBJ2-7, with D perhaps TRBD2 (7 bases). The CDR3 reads CARGRGSSYEQYF. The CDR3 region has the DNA TGTGCCAGGGGGAGGGGGTCCTCGTACGAGCAGTACTTC.